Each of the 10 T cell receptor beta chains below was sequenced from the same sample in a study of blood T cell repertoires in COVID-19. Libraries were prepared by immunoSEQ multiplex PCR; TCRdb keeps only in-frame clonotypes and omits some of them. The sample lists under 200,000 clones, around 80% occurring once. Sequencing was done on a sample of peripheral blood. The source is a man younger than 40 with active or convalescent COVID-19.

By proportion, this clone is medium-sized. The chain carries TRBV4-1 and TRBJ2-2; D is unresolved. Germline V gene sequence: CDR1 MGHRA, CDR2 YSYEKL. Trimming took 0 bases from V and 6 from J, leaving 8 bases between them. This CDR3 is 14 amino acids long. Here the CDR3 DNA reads TGCGCCAGCAGCCAAGATAGTCAAGCCGGGGAGCTGTTTTTT. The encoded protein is CASSQDSQAGELFF.

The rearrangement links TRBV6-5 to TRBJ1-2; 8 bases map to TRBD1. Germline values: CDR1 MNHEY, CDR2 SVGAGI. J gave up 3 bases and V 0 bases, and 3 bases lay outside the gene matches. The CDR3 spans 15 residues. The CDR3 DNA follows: TGTGCCAGCAGTTACTCTACAGGGGGGGACTATGGCTACACCTTC. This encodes CASSYSTGGDYGYTF.

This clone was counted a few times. As DNA, the CDR3 is TGTGCCAGCAGTTTGACTAGCGGGAGCACAGATACGCAGTATTTT. Residues: CASSLTSGSTDTQYF. V is TRBV6-5 and J is TRBJ2-3; 10 bases align to TRBD2. V dropped 4 bases and J dropped 0; count of bases not matched to a gene: 1. The length of the CDR3 is 15 residues. CDR1 MNHEY and CDR2 SVGAGI come from the germline V gene.

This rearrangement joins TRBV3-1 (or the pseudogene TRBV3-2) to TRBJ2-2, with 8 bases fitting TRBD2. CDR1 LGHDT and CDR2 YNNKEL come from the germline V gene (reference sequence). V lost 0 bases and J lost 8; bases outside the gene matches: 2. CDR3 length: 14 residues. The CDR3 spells CASSQETGGGELFF. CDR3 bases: TGTGCCAGCAGCCAAGAGACGGGAGGGGGGGAGCTGTTTTTT.

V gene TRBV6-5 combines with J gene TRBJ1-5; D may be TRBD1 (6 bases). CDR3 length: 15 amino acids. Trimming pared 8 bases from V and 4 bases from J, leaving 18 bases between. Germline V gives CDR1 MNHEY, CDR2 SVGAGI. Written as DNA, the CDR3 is TGTGCCAGCTCCCCTCCGGGACATCGAAATCAGCCCCAGCATTTT. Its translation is CASSPPGHRNQPQHF.

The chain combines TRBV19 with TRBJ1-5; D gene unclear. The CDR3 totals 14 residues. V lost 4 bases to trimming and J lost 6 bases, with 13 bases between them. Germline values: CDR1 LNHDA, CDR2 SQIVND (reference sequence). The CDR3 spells CASSTTDGSQPQHF. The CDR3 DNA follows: TGTGCCAGTAGTACCACGGACGGGAGTCAGCCCCAGCATTTT. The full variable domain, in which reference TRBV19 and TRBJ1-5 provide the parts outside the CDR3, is DGGITQSPKYLFRKEGQNVTLSCEQNLNHDAMYWYRQDPGQGLRLIYYSQIVNDFQKGDIAEGYSVSREKKESFPLTVTSAQKNPTAFYLCASSTTDGSQPQHFGDGTRLSIL.

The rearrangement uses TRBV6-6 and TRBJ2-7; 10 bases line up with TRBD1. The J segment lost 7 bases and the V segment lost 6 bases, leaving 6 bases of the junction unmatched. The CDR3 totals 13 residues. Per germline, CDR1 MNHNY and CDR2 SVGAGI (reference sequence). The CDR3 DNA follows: TGTGCCAGCAGGGGGACAGGGGATAGGGAGCAGTACTTC. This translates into CASRGTGDREQYF.

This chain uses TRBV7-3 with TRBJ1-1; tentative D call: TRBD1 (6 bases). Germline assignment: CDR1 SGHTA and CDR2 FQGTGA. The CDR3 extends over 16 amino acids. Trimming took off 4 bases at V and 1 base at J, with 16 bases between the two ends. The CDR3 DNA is TGTGCCAGCAGCTCCCAATCGGGGACACCGAACACTGAAGCTTTCTTT. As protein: CASSSQSGTPNTEAFF.

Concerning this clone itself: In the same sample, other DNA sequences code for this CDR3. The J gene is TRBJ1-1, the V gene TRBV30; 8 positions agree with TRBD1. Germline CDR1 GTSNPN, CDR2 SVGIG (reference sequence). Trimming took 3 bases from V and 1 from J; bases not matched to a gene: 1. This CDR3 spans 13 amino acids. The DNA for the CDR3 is TGTGCCTGGAGCGGACAGGGGAACACTGAAGCTTTCTTT. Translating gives CAWSGQGNTEAFF.

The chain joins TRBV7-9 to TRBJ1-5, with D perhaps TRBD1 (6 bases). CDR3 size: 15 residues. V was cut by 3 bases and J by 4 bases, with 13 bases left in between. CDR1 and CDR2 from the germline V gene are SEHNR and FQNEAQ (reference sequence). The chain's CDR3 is CASSLSTGTNQPQHF. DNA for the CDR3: TGTGCCAGCAGCTTGTCAACAGGGACAAATCAGCCCCAGCATTTT.